This TCR beta chain was profiled in a study of T cells in Graves' hyperthyroidism and ophthalmopathy. Worth noting for this clonotype: Its antigen is undetermined.

Amplification targeted TCR beta CDR3 regions from RNA transcripts. During a first-round RT-PCR of the TCR CDR3, the HTBI primer set was used. TCRdb fed the multiplex PCR reads into MiXCR, producing one record per CDR3 protein. The table lists 450,000 to 650,000 distinct CDR3 sequences, around 20% of them singletons, with about a quarter in the top ten. Trimming removed 4 bases from V and 7 bases from J; junction bases left unmatched: 4. The V gene's germline CDR1 is SGHAT and CDR2 FQNNGV. The CDR3 contains 15 residues. Graves' hyperthyroidism was deemed stable given no ophthalmopathy progression within 18 months. Uncontrolled infection, other autoimmune disease, pregnancy and lactation each barred patients from inclusion. The PBMCs studied were ones that came from 8 to 10 ml fresh peripheral blood. Broader study findings: Ophthalmopathy prediction by the model preceded onset by a median about 6 months.

The sequencing input was blood. The chain links TRBV11-2 to TRBJ2-1; TRBD2 matches at 13 bases. The receptor was derived from a man between 18 and 29 years old with Graves' hyperthyroidism. CDR3 sequence reads: CASSSLAGGPNEQFF. The CDR3 region has the DNA TGTGCCAGCAGCTCACTAGCGGGGGGGCCGAATGAGCAGTTCTTC.